Here is one TCR beta chain with its context. Assay: immunoSEQ multiplex PCR; the TCRdb copy retains only in-frame clones and omits some. The profile shows approximately 640,000 clones, 90% of them singletons. The data are from a study of shared clonotypes between healthy human individuals. CDR3 length equals 13 residues. CDR1 and CDR2 from the germline V gene are SGDLS and YYNGEE. The V and J ends lost 5 bases and 1 base respectively, with 8 bases between them. The J gene is TRBJ2-3, the V gene TRBV9; the D is unclear. The sequencing input was memory CD8+ T cells from PBMCs. The subset was: CD45RO+ cells pooled with CCR7-negative TemRA cells. This TCR derives from a man aged 18 to 35 in good health. Some clones in this sample may be carry-over from other donors' samples. The CDR3 sequence is CASSPFGTDTQYF. Written as DNA, the CDR3 is TGTGCCAGCAGTCCCTTCGGCACAGATACGCAGTATTTT.